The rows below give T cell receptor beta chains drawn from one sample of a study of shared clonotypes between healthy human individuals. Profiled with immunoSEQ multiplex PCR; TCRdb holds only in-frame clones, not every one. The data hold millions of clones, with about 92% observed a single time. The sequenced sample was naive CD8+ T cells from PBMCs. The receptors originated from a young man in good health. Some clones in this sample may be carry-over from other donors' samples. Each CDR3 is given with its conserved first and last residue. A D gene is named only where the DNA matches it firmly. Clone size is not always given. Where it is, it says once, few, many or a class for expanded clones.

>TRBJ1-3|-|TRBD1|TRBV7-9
TGTGCCAGCAGCCCGACAGGGAACTCTGGAAACACCATATATTTT
CASSPTGNSGNTIYF
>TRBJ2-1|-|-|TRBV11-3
TGTGCCAGCAGCTTAGGTGGGTCCGTCAATGAGCAGTTCTTC
CASSLGGSVNEQFF
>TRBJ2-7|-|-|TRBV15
TGTGCCACCAGCAGAGGGTTAGGGACCTACGAGCAGTACTTC
CATSRGLGTYEQYF
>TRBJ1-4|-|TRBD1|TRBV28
TGTGCCAGCAGTTTGGGGACAGGGCCTGAAAAACTGTTTTTT
CASSLGTGPEKLFF
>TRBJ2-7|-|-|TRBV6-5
TGTGCCAGCAGTTTCAGACTGGGGGGTGGGGAGCAGTACTTC
CASSFRLGGGEQYF
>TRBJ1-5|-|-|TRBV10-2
TGCGCCAGCAGTGAGTCCCCTGCTGGGCAGGGGCTCAATCAGCCCCAGCATTTT
CASSESPAGQGLNQPQHF
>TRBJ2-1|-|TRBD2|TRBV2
TGTGCCAGCACCCTGCTAGCGGTTATCGGCAATGAGCAGTTCTTC
CASTLLAVIGNEQFF
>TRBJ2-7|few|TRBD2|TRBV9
TGTGCCAGCAGCGGAGGACTAGCGGACTCCTACGAGCAGTACTTC
CASSGGLADSYEQYF
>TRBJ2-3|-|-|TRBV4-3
TGCGCCAGCAGCCAAGATGGTCGGGCAGATACGCAGTATTTT
CASSQDGRADTQYF
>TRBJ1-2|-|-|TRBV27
TGTGCCAGCAGTTTATTGGTCGGCTATGGCTACACCTTC
CASSLLVGYGYTF